This T cell receptor beta chain was identified during a study of cytomegalovirus exposure and HLA in healthy donors. The V gene's germline CDR1 is MNHEY and CDR2 SVGAGI. The CDR3 is made up of 12 amino acids. The trim removed 4 bases at V and 11 bases at J, leaving 4 bases unmatched. 60 Vbeta and 13 Jbeta primers were used in PCR. Method: immunoSEQ multiplex PCR; TCRdb's copy keeps in-frame clones and lacks some. The sample includes more than 95,000 clones, more than 75% seen only once; the top ten take about a tenth. The receptor's source is a man aged 25 to 40 in good health and CMV-seropositive. The chain couples TRBV6-5 to TRBJ2-1; 8 bases are a match to TRBD2. The sequenced sample was PBMCs. This chain's CDR3 is CASSSISGKQFF. CDR3 sequence (DNA): TGTGCCAGCAGTTCCATTAGCGGGAAGCAGTTCTTC.